This TCR beta chain emerged from a study of blood T cell repertoires in COVID-19 (dated by TCRdb to the early 2020s). In terms of the full investigation: The collaborator samples originated in the United States, Italy and Spain and spanned the acute and convalescent phases of COVID-19. A freely available public database, intended as a resource for researchers studying the immune response to SARS-CoV-2, is where the repertoires were released. Subjects who had been exposed to COVID-19, were actively infected with it, or had recovered from it provided the deeply sampled blood TCRbeta repertoires that made up the dataset. Sample metadata almost always included a de-identified subject ID, COVID-19 status, age in years and sex. The prospective study material was composed of cDNA or gDNA derived from T cells, B-cell-depleted T cells, or PBMCs. The samples were drawn from the first 160 participants of the ongoing ImmuneRACE study and from 950 to 1,500 subjects provided by 6 global collaborators. Where HLA class I and class II types were available, the types were taken from metadata supplied by the sample provider, not from assay-based typing.

Participants in the prospective study were aged roughly 18 to 89 years, lived in some 24 United States geographic areas, and enrolled through a virtual design. To assign participants to cohorts, the prospective study relied on clinical history that participants themselves reported in a screening survey and a study questionnaire. Mobile phlebotomists in the prospective study collected whole blood, serum and a nasopharyngeal or oropharyngeal swab from every participant. Additional blood draws and questionnaires over a roughly two-month period could optionally be provided by prospective study participants. Before DNA extraction, prospective study blood samples were shipped either frozen or at room temperature. TCRbeta CDR3 regions were amplified from genomic DNA using the immunoSEQ Assay, a bias-controlled multiplex PCR. As for the original processing: Nucleated cell counts per sample were estimated from amplification of reference gene primers within the assay. To quantify the absolute abundance of each unique TCRbeta CDR3 rearrangement, sequence reads were collapsed and filtered. For each sample, productive Simpson clonality was calculated by taking the square root of Simpson's diversity index across productive rearrangements. TCRdb re-hosts the immuneACCESS table, in-frame sequences only. Its copies lack some clones; in the studies checked, an unresolved V gene accounts for under half of them, and the cause for the rest is not known. V and J calls and clone size follow that table, whereas D and trimming were derived from the DNA. For this sample the table gives approximately 200,000 clones, of which over 75% were detected only once. The ten largest clones represent around 3.2% of the sample.

Points the paper makes about the study in general: How much clinical and demographic metadata was included differed by source and by participant, and the metadata was provided uncurated.

In the case of this clone: This clone's antigen is unknown. No per-base quality is available; no much larger clone lies one base away.

The CDR3 has 19 amino acids, counting the end cysteine and phenylalanine. The CDR3 DNA has 57 bases and is translated from base 1. Trimmed from V: 5 bases; trimmed from J: 3 bases; junction bases lacking a gene match: 18. From the germline V gene, CDR1 is SGHTA and CDR2 is FQGNSA. The TCR originated in a woman aged 18-29 years in a cohort exposed to, infected with or recovered from COVID-19 (not recorded which). The V and J genes are TRBV7-2 and TRBJ2-1; 8 bases in between match TRBD2. Sequencing input: PBMCs or T cells enriched from blood (not recorded which). The sequenced DNA: TGTGCCAGCAGCCAACAGATGAACGAGGGCGGGAGGTACTACAATGAGCAGTTCTTC. Translated, this is CASSQQMNEGGRYYNEQFF.